This T cell receptor beta chain derives from a study of blood T cells in healthy people across ages. The second PCR ran about 7 to 12 cycles with a sample-barcoded 5' primer and J-beta primers. TCRdb called the 5' RACE reads again in MiXCR, with one record for every CDR3 protein. The profile shows about 1.4 million distinct CDR3 sequences, roughly 64% of them singletons. The sequenced sample was blood. The TCR comes from a man younger than 35 in good health.

The CDR3 loop reads CSVERTGTGVGNQPQHF. CDR3 coding DNA: TGCAGCGTTGAAAGGACCGGGACAGGGGTAGGAAATCAGCCCCAGCATTTT. The chain recombines TRBV29-1 with TRBJ1-5; 10 nucleotides align to TRBD1. There are 17 residues in the CDR3. Germline V gene sequence: CDR1 SQVTM, CDR2 ANQGSEA. Losses at the gene ends were 2 bases for V and 4 bases for J; bases not matched to a gene: 11.